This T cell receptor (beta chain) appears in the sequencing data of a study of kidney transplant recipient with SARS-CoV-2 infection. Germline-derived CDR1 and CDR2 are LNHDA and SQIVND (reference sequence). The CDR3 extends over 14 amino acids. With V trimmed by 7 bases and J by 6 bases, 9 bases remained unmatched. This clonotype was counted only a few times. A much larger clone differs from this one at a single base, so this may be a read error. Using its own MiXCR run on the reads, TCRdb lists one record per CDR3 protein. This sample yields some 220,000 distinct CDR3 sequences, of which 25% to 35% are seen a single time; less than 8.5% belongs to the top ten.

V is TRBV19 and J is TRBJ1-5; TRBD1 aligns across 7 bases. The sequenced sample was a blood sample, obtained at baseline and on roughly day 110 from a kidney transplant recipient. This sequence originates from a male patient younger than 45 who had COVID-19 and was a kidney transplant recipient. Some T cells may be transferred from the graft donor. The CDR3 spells CASNMEGASQPQHF. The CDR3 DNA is TGTGCCAGTAATATGGAGGGGGCGTCTCAGCCCCAGCATTTT.